This passage covers 22 T cell receptor beta chains from one sample sequenced in a study of blood T cells in healthy people across ages. Sample-barcoded 5' priming and a J-beta primer mix drove a second PCR of roughly 7 to 11 cycles. TCRdb fed the 5' RACE reads into MiXCR, producing one record per CDR3 protein. The sample shows about 590,000 distinct CDR3 sequences, less than 35% of them seen only once. What was sequenced was blood. The receptor set was obtained from a woman aged 80 or over in good health.

The chain recombines TRBV20-1 with TRBJ2-1; D unclear. This CDR3 spans 11 amino acids. V gave up 4 bases and J gave up 10 bases, with 11 bases separating them. Germline V gene data show CDR1 as DFQATT and CDR2 as SNEGSKA (reference sequence). The DNA of the CDR3 is TGCAGTGCTAATCGGCAACTCGAGCAGTTCTTC. Translating it yields CSANRQLEQFF.

On this clonotype: Mismatch with germline at one junction end may stem from a read error. The chain carries TRBV5-5 and TRBJ1-2; 9 nucleotides match TRBD1. This CDR3 comprises 13 residues. Germline lookup yields CDR1 SGHKS and CDR2 YYEKEE (reference sequence). The CDR3: CANSLRQGDGYTF. In nucleotides, the CDR3 is TGTGCCAACAGCCTACGACAGGGGGATGGCTACACCTTC.

This clonotype has ten or more counts. The rearrangement links TRBV28 to TRBJ2-1; 9 nucleotides line up with TRBD1. The length of the CDR3 is 15 residues. Germline V gives CDR1 MDHEN, CDR2 SYDVKM. Trimming at V came to 4 bases and at J to 8 bases, leaving 9 bases not matched to a gene. CDR3 protein: CASSSPGQGLDEQFF. CDR3 in DNA: TGTGCCAGCAGTTCCCCGGGACAGGGCTTGGATGAGCAGTTCTTC.

This clonotype turned up a few times. The chain links TRBV6-2 or TRBV6-3 to TRBJ1-5, with unresolved D. Trimming took 7 bases from V and 3 from J, leaving 16 bases between them. The CDR3 covers 15 residues. The germline V gene encodes CDR1 MNHEY and CDR2 SVGEGT. CDR3 in DNA: TGTGCCAGCAAGGAGGTCCCGACCATCAATCAGCCCCAGCATTTT. As protein: CASKEVPTINQPQHF.

This clonotype was detected ten times or more. The chain links TRBV27 to TRBJ2-1, with D possibly TRBD2 on 5 matching bases. Trimming pared 3 bases from V and 9 bases from J, leaving 9 bases between. The V gene's germline CDR1 is MNHEY and CDR2 SMNVEV (reference sequence). The CDR3 sequence is 12 residues long. CDR3 in DNA: TGTGCCAGCAGTTTGAGCGGTGTTGAGCAGTTCTTC. The encoded protein is CASSLSGVEQFF.

This clonotype has more than one count but fewer than ten. This chain uses TRBV28 with TRBJ1-5; tentatively, D is TRBD1 (5 bases). Trimming removed 7 bases from V and 2 bases from J, with 9 bases in between. Germline-derived CDR1 and CDR2 are MDHEN and SYDVKM. The CDR3 length is 13 residues. CDR3 DNA: TGTGCCAGCAAACAAGGGGGCAATCAGCCCCAGCATTTT. Translating it yields CASKQGGNQPQHF. The variable domain in full, completed from reference TRBV28 and TRBJ1-5, reads DVKVTQSSRYLVKRTGEKVFLECVQDMDHENMFWYRQDPGLGLRLIYFSYDVKMKEKGDIPEGYSVSREKKERFSLILESASTNQTSMYLCASKQGGNQPQHFGDGTRLSIL.

This clonotype was found many times. V is TRBV7-8 and J is TRBJ2-5, with 7 bases lining up with TRBD1. The V and J ends lost 5 bases and 0 bases, in that order; junction bases with no gene match: 3. Germline V gives CDR1 SGHVS, CDR2 FQNEAQ. This CDR3 is built from 14 residues. The CDR3 loop is CASSRDRDQETQYF. The CDR3 bases are TGTGCCAGCAGCCGCGACAGGGACCAAGAGACCCAGTACTTC. The full variable domain, in which reference TRBV7-8 and TRBJ2-5 provide the parts outside the CDR3, is GAGVSQSPRYKVAKRGQDVALRCDPISGHVSLFWYQQALGQGPEFLTYFQNEAQLDKSGLPSDRFFAERPEGSVSTLKIQRTQQEDSAVYLCASSRDRDQETQYFGPGTRLLVL.

In this sample, this clonotype turned up many times. The V call is TRBV12-3 or TRBV12-4, the J call TRBJ2-1, with no clear D. The CDR3 totals 12 residues. Deletions cut 5 bases from V and 6 bases from J, with 8 bases between. CDR3 DNA sequence: TGTGCCAGCAGTCTCTCGCCCAATGAGCAGTTCTTC. Residues: CASSLSPNEQFF.

This clonotype was detected ten times or more. This chain uses TRBV25-1 with TRBJ1-6, with a tentative D call TRBD1 (5 bases). Germline lookup yields CDR1 MGHDK and CDR2 SYGVNS. This CDR3 region has 14 residues. Trimming removed 8 bases from V and 0 bases from J, with 8 bases in between. CDR3 region: CASGGGSYNSPLHF. Here the CDR3 DNA reads TGTGCCAGCGGTGGGGGCTCCTATAATTCACCCCTCCACTTT.

This clonotype was seen ten or more times. This chain links TRBV5-5 with TRBJ2-7, with 8 positions matching TRBD1. This CDR3 comprises 15 residues. V shed 4 bases, J shed 4 bases, and the junction held 10 bases outside the gene matches. Germline V lookup: CDR1 SGHKS, CDR2 YYEKEE (reference sequence). Here the CDR3 DNA reads TGTGCCAGCAGCGTTAAAATGGACAGGGATTACGAGCAGTACTTC. Translating it yields CASSVKMDRDYEQYF.

About this clonotype: At one of its ends the junction is not consistent with the germline gene, which may arise from a read error. This chain links TRBV4-2 with TRBJ1-1, with a possible D match to TRBD1 (5 bases). This CDR3 is 17 amino acids long. Looked up from germline, CDR1 is LGHNA and CDR2 is YNFKEQ. CDR3 sequence: CAGSQGGARVRIFEAFF. In nucleotides, the CDR3 is TGTGCCGGCAGCCAAGGAGGGGCGAGGGTACGAATTTTTGAAGCTTTCTTT.

Notes on this clonotype: This may arise from a read error, as a much more abundant clone is one base away. V is TRBV7-2 and J is TRBJ1-2; D may be TRBD1 (6 bases). V was trimmed by 7 bases and J by 8 bases, leaving 17 bases between them. CDR3 length equals 13 residues. Germline V gene lookup returns CDR1 SGHTA and CDR2 FQGNSA. The CDR3 bases are TGTGCCAGCAACTCCCGGGGGGGCCGGGGCTACACCTTC. Its protein product is CASNSRGGRGYTF. The full variable domain, with the rest looked up from reference TRBV7-2 and TRBJ1-2, is GAGVSQSPSNKVTEKGKDVELRCDPISGHTALYWYRQSLGQGLEFLIYFQGNSAPDKSGLPSDRFSAERTGGSVSTLTIQRTQQEDSAVYLCASNSRGGRGYTFGSGTRLTVV.

Note on this clonotype: The junction shows a germline mismatch at one end, possibly a read error. V usage is TRBV7-8 and J usage is TRBJ1-5; D is unclear. This CDR3 region has 16 residues. Germline CDR1 SGHVS, CDR2 FQNEAQ. CDR3 loop: CAGSLASSRGNQPQHF. Written as DNA, the CDR3 is TGTGCCGGCAGCTTAGCCTCTTCTCGGGGCAATCAGCCCCAGCATTTT. The variable domain in full, with the rest retrieved from reference TRBV7-8 and TRBJ1-5, is GAGVSQSPRYKVAKRGQDVALRCDPISGHVSLFWYQQALGQGPEFLTYFQNEAQLDKSGLPSDRFFAERPEGSVSTLKIQRTQQEDSAVYLCAGSLASSRGNQPQHFGDGTRLSIL.

This clonotype was observed at least ten times. The chain is built from TRBV20-1 and TRBJ2-7; 7 bases are a match to TRBD1. Trimming took 5 bases from V and 1 from J; bases not matched to a gene: 8. Germline V gives CDR1 DFQATT, CDR2 SNEGSKA (reference sequence). This CDR3 comprises 14 residues. The CDR3 reads CSASRDSDSYEQYF. CDR3 DNA: TGCAGTGCTTCCCGGGACAGTGATTCCTACGAGCAGTACTTC.

This clonotype was counted a single time. V and J are TRBV20-1 and TRBJ1-2; the match to TRBD1 covers 7 bases. Germline values: CDR1 DFQATT, CDR2 SNEGSKA (reference sequence). The V segment lost 1 base and the J segment 8 bases; nucleotides outside the gene matches: 10. The CDR3 runs 14 residues. CDR3 loop: CSARAETGCRGYTF. The CDR3 region has the DNA TGCAGTGCTAGAGCTGAGACAGGGTGTCGCGGCTACACCTTC.

Of note for this clonotype: A much larger clone sits a single nucleotide away, making a read error possible. The V call is TRBV20-1, the J call TRBJ2-7; D is uncertain. The CDR3 sequence is 16 residues long. Trimming stripped 2 bases from V and 7 bases from J, with 24 bases between. CDR1 DFQATT and CDR2 SNEGSKA come from the germline V gene (reference sequence). The chain's CDR3 is CSARSQAGDTYNEQYF. The DNA for the CDR3 is TGCAGTGCTAGATCCCAGGCTGGGGATACCTACAATGAGCAGTACTTC.

The CDR3 coding sequence is TGCAGTGCTAGATCGACCAGGGAGCTTCAGCCGAAGACCCAGTACTTC. Translation: CSARSTRELQPKTQYF. V is TRBV20-1 and J is TRBJ2-5; tentatively, D is TRBD1 or TRBD2 (5 bases each). The CDR3 loop spans 16 amino acids. V was pared by 2 bases and J by 6 bases, with 22 bases between. Germline V gives CDR1 DFQATT, CDR2 SNEGSKA (reference sequence).

The sample holds one count of this clonotype. A read error may produce the germline difference seen at one junction end. V usage is TRBV9 and J usage is TRBJ2-1; D is possibly TRBD1 (6 bases). The CDR3 sequence is 15 residues long. Germline loops: CDR1 SGDLS, CDR2 YYNGEE. Here the CDR3 reads CARSVGQGYYNEQFF. The CDR3 DNA sequence: TGTGCCCGCAGCGTAGGCCAGGGGTACTACAATGAGCAGTTCTTC.

This clonotype appeared a few times. As DNA, the CDR3 is TGTGCCAGCAGTGAAGCGGTCAGGGGAGGCACAGATACGCAGTATTTT. Its protein is CASSEAVRGGTDTQYF. V and J are TRBV6-1 and TRBJ2-3; TRBD1 might be the D (6 bases). This CDR3 spans 16 amino acids. The ends were cut back, 0 bases at V and 1 base at J, with 11 bases in the middle. CDR1 and CDR2 (germline): MNHNS, SASEGT.

V is TRBV6-6 and J is TRBJ2-7; no reliable D call. The CDR3 is 12 amino acids. Trimming cost V 2 bases and J 3 bases, with 5 bases left between them. Germline V gene sequence: CDR1 MNHNY, CDR2 SVGAGI (reference sequence). This CDR3 is CASSYVLYEQYF. Written as DNA, the CDR3 is TGTGCCAGCAGTTACGTGCTCTACGAGCAGTACTTC.

This clonotype was counted many times. The J gene is TRBJ2-3, the V gene TRBV15; D uncertain. Germline V lookup: CDR1 LNHNV, CDR2 YYDKDF (reference sequence). V lost 3 bases, J lost 1 base, and 11 bases lay in between. The CDR3 has 15 amino acids. CDR3 sequence (DNA): TGTGCCACCAGCAGGGAACCTAGGGGCACAGATACGCAGTATTTT. Its translation is CATSREPRGTDTQYF. Based on the CDR3 plus reference TRBV15 and TRBJ2-3, the full variable domain is DAMVIQNPRYQVTQFGKPVTLSCSQTLNHNVMYWYQQKSSQAPKLLFHYYDKDFNNEADTPDNFQSRRPNTSFCFLDIRSPGLGDTAMYLCATSREPRGTDTQYFGPGTRLTVL.

The rearrangement uses TRBV28 and TRBJ2-5; possible D gene TRBD2, 6 bases. CDR1 is MDHEN and CDR2 is SYDVKM in the germline V gene. This CDR3 has 14 amino acids. Trimming took 2 bases from V and 11 from J, leaving 18 bases between them. This CDR3 reads CASSLGGVRNEQYF. The CDR3 bases are TGTGCCAGCAGTTTAGGAGGGGTGCGCAATGAGCAGTACTTC.